Following are 14 T cell receptor beta chains from one sample sequenced in a study of blood T cell repertoires in COVID-19 (dated by TCRdb to 2020 to 2021). Receptors were amplified or captured by the immunoSEQ multiplex PCR assay. TCRdb re-hosts the immuneACCESS table, in-frame sequences only. Its copies lack some clones; in the studies checked, an unresolved V gene accounts for under half of them, and the cause for the rest is not known. This sample gives 650,000 to 800,000 clones in total; about 87% of them show up just once. About 0.26% of the sample rests with the top ten. The sample consisted of peripheral blood. These TCRs come from a woman aged 18-29 years with acute or convalescent COVID-19.

The V gene is TRBV5-1, the J gene TRBJ1-1; 10 bases agree with TRBD1. The CDR3 contains 15 residues. Germline V gene lookup returns CDR1 SGHRS and CDR2 YFSETQ. The V and J ends lost 4 bases and 0 bases, in that order; junction bases with no gene match: 3. CDR3 residues: CASSLDRGLNTEAFF. The CDR3 DNA reads TGCGCCAGCAGCCTAGACAGGGGGCTGAACACTGAAGCTTTCTTT.

The chain couples TRBV19 to TRBJ1-1, with D possibly TRBD1 on 6 matching bases. The CDR3 covers 13 residues. Trimming shortened V by 5 bases and J by 5 bases, and 12 bases separated the two germline ends. The germline gives CDR1 LNHDA, CDR2 SQIVND (reference sequence). The CDR3 here is CASSVLRGTEAFF. The CDR3 region has the DNA TGTGCCAGTAGTGTCCTCAGGGGAACTGAAGCTTTCTTT.

This clone was seen more than once but under ten times. The chain uses TRBV6-1 and TRBJ2-5; TRBD2 matches at 8 bases. CDR3 length: 16 amino acids. The ends lost 1 base at V and 5 bases at J; junction bases unmatched: 9. Germline-derived CDR1 and CDR2 are MNHNS and SASEGT. CDR3 bases: TGTGCCAGCAGTGAAGGGAGGAGGACTAGCTTGGAGACCCAGTACTTC. This codes for CASSEGRRTSLETQYF.

The chain joins TRBV11-2 to TRBJ1-1, with D perhaps TRBD1 (6 bases). Trimming took 7 bases from V and 0 from J, leaving 9 bases between them. The CDR3 length is 13 residues. Germline CDR1 SGHAT, CDR2 FQNNGV. The DNA of the CDR3 is TGTGCCAGCACGGGACATATGAACACTGAAGCTTTCTTT. Translating gives CASTGHMNTEAFF.

The J gene is TRBJ1-2, the V gene TRBV7-8; D is uncertain. The CDR3 contains 18 residues. Per germline, CDR1 SGHVS and CDR2 FQNEAQ. The V end lost 1 base, the J end lost 1 base, and 19 bases lay between the germline ends. The CDR3 DNA reads TGTGCCAGCAGCTTAGGGCCACTAGAATGGGTGTTTAACTATGGCTACACCTTC. Its protein product is CASSLGPLEWVFNYGYTF.

This chain connects TRBV6-5 to TRBJ2-7, with 8 bases identical to TRBD1. The germline V gene has CDR1 MNHEY and CDR2 SVGAGI. The CDR3 extends over 14 amino acids. V was pared by 5 bases and J by 7 bases, with 10 bases of the junction left unmatched. The CDR3, as DNA: TGTGCCAGCAGTCCGGGCAGGGGGCCAGGTGAGCAGTACTTC. Its protein is CASSPGRGPGEQYF.

The genes are TRBV6-1 and TRBJ1-2; D unclear. The length of the CDR3 is 13 residues. Germline lookup yields CDR1 MNHNS and CDR2 SASEGT. Trimming stripped 2 bases from V and 5 bases from J, with 9 bases between. CDR3 region: CASSEPSPYGYTF. CDR3 sequence (DNA): TGTGCCAGCAGTGAACCCAGTCCTTATGGCTACACCTTC.

This rearrangement joins TRBV19 to TRBJ1-1, with D unresolved. Per germline, CDR1 LNHDA and CDR2 SQIVND (reference sequence). The germline V and J ends were trimmed by 3 bases and 7 bases, with 18 bases remaining between them. The CDR3 has 15 amino acids. The CDR3 sequence: CASSIMGTAAGEAFF. The DNA for the CDR3 is TGTGCCAGTAGTATCATGGGAACGGCGGCGGGTGAAGCTTTCTTT.

The V call is TRBV27, the J call TRBJ1-5; D unclear. The CDR3 has 15 amino acids. Trimming left V 5 bases short and J 6 bases short, with 17 bases between. Germline loops: CDR1 MNHEY, CDR2 SMNVEV (reference sequence). The CDR3 DNA reads TGTGCCAGCAGTCCAGGATTGGTACTGGGTCAGCCCCAGCATTTT. Amino acids: CASSPGLVLGQPQHF.

The chain carries TRBV24-1 and TRBJ1-2, with 9 positions matching TRBD1. V dropped 1 base and J dropped 5; count of bases not matched to a gene: 10. The CDR3 extends over 17 amino acids. Germline lookup yields CDR1 KGHDR and CDR2 SFDVKD. CDR3 amino acids: CATSDLDPGTGLYGYTF. In DNA, the CDR3 is TGTGCCACCAGTGATTTAGATCCCGGGACAGGGCTTTATGGCTACACCTTC.

This chain connects TRBV2 to TRBJ2-1; 8 bases map to TRBD2. The CDR3 loop spans 12 amino acids. Germline V gives CDR1 SNHLY, CDR2 FYNNEI. V shed 4 bases and J 9 bases; nucleotides not matched to a gene: 2. In DNA form, the CDR3 reads TGTGCCAGCAGTGGTCGGGGGGGTGAGCAGTTCTTC. Protein sequence: CASSGRGGEQFF.

The CDR3 loop is CAIGLDSLYEQYF. CDR3 DNA sequence: TGTGCCATCGGGCTCGACAGTCTATACGAGCAGTACTTC. This chain joins TRBV10-3 and TRBJ2-7; tentatively, D is TRBD1 (5 bases). V shed 8 bases and J shed 4 bases, with 15 bases lying between them. From germline, CDR1 is ENHRY and CDR2 SYGVKD. The CDR3 runs to 13 residues.

This clone came up a few times. V is TRBV5-5 and J is TRBJ1-2; unclear D gene. The CDR3 spans 12 residues. Looked up from germline, CDR1 is SGHKS and CDR2 is YYEKEE (reference sequence). V was shortened by 3 bases and J by 8 bases, with 11 bases between the two germline ends. The CDR3: CASSSTVHGYTF. DNA for the CDR3: TGTGCCAGCAGCTCAACAGTTCACGGCTACACCTTC.

The table lists this clone with a count of one. This chain uses TRBV7-8 with TRBJ2-3; 7 bases are a match to TRBD2. Germline CDR1 reads SGHVS; CDR2 reads FQNEAQ. Trimming cost V 6 bases and J 1 base; bases outside gene matches: 7. This CDR3 region has 15 residues. This CDR3 is CASRSRDYGTDTQYF. The CDR3 nucleotides are TGTGCCAGCAGGAGCCGGGACTATGGCACAGATACGCAGTATTTT.